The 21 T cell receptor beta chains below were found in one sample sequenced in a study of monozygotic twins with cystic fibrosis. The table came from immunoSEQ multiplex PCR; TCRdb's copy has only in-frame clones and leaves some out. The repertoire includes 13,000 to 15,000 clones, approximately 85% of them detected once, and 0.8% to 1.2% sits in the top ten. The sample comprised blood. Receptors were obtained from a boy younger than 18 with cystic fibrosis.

CDR3 DNA: TGTGCCAGTAGTGGGGGGTACGAGCAGTACTTC. Its protein is CASSGGYEQYF. The chain has TRBV19 and TRBJ2-7; perhaps TRBD2 as D (6 bases). Germline V lookup: CDR1 LNHDA, CDR2 SQIVND (reference sequence). Trimming pared 5 bases from V and 4 bases from J, leaving 6 bases between. The CDR3 sequence is 11 residues long.

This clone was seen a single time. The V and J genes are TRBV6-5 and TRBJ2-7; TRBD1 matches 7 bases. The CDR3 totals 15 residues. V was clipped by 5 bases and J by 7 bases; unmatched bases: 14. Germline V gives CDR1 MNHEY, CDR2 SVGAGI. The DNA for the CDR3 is TGTGCCAGCAGTAATCCCGGGACAGCAGCACTGGAGCAGTACTTC. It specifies CASSNPGTAALEQYF.

The CDR3 DNA follows: TGTGCCAGTAGACCGAACGCTAACTATGGCTACACCTTC. This gives the protein CASRPNANYGYTF. The chain combines TRBV19 with TRBJ1-2, with D unclear. Looked up from germline, CDR1 is LNHDA and CDR2 is SQIVND (reference sequence). Trimming took off 6 bases at V and 0 bases at J, with 8 bases between the two ends. The length of the CDR3 is 13 residues.

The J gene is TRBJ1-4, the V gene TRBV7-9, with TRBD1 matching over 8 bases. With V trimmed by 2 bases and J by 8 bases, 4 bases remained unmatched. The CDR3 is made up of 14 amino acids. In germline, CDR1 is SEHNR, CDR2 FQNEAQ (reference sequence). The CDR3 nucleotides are TGTGCCAGCAGCTTACAGGGGGCGGAAGAAAAACTGTTTTTT. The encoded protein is CASSLQGAEEKLFF.

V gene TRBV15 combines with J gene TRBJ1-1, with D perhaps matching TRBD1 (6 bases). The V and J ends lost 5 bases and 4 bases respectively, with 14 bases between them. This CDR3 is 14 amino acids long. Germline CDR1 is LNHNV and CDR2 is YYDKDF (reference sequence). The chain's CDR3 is CATSANRVATEAFF. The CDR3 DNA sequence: TGTGCCACCAGCGCCAACAGGGTAGCCACTGAAGCTTTCTTT.

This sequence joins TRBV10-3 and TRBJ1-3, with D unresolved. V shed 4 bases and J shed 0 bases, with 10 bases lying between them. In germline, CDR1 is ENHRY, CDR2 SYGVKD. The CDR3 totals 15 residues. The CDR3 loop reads CAISAIESSGNTIYF. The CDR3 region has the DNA TGTGCCATCAGTGCGATAGAGAGCTCTGGAAACACCATATATTTT.

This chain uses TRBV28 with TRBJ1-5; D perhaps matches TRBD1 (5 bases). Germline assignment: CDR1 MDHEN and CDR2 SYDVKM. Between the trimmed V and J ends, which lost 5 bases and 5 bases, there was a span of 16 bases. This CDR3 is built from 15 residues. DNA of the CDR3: TGTGCCAGCAGTCCCCACCGAGGGGCGGATCAGCCCCAGCATTTT. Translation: CASSPHRGADQPQHF.

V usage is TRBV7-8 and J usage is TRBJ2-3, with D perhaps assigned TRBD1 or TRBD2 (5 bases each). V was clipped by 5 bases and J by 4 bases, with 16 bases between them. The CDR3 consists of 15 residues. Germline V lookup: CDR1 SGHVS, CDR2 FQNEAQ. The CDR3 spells CASSQFPRGPDTQYF. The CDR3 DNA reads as TGTGCCAGCAGCCAATTTCCCCGGGGCCCAGATACGCAGTATTTT.

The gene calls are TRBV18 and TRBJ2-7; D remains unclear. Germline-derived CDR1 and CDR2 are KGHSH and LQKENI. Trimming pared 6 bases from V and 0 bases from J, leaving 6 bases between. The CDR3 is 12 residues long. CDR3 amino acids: CASSVSSYEQYF. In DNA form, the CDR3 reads TGTGCCAGCTCGGTGAGCTCCTACGAGCAGTACTTC.

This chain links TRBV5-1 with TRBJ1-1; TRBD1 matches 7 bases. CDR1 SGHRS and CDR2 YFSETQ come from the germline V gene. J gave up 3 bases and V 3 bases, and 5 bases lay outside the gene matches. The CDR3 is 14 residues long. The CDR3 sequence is CASSSTTGDTEAFF. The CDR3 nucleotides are TGCGCCAGCAGCTCAACTACAGGGGACACTGAAGCTTTCTTT.

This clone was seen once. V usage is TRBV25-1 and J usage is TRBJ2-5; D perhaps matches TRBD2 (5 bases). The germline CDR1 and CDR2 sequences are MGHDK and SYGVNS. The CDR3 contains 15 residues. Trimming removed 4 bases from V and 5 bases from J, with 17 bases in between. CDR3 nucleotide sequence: TGTGCCAGCAGTGTGGCGGGTAGCTCCCAGGAGACCCAGTACTTC. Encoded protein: CASSVAGSSQETQYF.

DNA of the CDR3: TGTGCCAGCAGCCGCTGGGACAGCACAGATACGCAGTATTTT. This encodes CASSRWDSTDTQYF. The chain recombines TRBV11-2 with TRBJ2-3, with D perhaps TRBD1 or TRBD2 (5 bases each). CDR1 is SGHAT, CDR2 FQNNGV, per germline. This CDR3 is 14 amino acids long. Between the trimmed V and J ends, which lost 5 bases and 0 bases, there was a span of 9 bases.

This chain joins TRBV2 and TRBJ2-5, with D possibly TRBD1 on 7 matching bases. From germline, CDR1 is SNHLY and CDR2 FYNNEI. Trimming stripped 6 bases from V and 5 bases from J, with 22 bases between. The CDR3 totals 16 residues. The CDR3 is CASRARQGEGRETQYF. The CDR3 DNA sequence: TGTGCCAGCAGAGCCAGACAGGGCGAGGGGAGGGAGACCCAGTACTTC.

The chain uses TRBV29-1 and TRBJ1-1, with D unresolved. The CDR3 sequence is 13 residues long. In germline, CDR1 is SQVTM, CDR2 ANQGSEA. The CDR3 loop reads CSARVEVATEAFF. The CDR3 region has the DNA TGCAGTGCCCGAGTAGAAGTCGCCACTGAAGCTTTCTTT.

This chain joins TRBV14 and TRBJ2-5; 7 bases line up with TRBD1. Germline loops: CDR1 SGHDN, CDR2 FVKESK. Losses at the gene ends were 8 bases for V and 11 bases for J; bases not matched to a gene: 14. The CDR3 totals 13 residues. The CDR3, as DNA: TGTGCCAGCGAGGGGGCCGAAAAGTGGGAGCAGTACTTC. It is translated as CASEGAEKWEQYF.

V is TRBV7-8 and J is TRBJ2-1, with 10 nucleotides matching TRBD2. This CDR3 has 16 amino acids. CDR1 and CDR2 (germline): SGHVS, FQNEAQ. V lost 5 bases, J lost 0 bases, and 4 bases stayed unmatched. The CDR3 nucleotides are TGTGCCAGCAGCCCTAGCGGGGGTATCTCCTACAATGAGCAGTTCTTC. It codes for CASSPSGGISYNEQFF.

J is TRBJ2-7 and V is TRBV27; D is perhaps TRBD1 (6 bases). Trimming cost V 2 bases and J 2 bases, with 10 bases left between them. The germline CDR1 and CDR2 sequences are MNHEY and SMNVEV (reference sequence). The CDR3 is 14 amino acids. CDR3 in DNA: TGTGCCAGCAGTTTAGCAGGGGTGGCCTACGAGCAGTACTTC. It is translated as CASSLAGVAYEQYF.

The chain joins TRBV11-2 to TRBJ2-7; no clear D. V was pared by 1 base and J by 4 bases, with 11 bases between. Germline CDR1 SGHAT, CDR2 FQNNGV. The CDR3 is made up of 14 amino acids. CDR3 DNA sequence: TGTGCCAGCAGCTTAGTGGGTTCCTTGTACGAGCAGTACTTC. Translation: CASSLVGSLYEQYF.

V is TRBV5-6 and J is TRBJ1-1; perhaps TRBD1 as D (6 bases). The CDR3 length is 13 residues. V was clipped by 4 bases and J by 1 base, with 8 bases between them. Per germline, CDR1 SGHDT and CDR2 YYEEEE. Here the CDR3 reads CASSPQGNTEAFF. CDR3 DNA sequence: TGTGCCAGCAGCCCACAGGGGAACACTGAAGCTTTCTTT.

CDR3 residues: CASSVGRVSPLHF. The CDR3 DNA reads as TGTGCCAGTAGTGTTGGCCGGGTTTCACCCCTCCACTTT. The rearrangement uses TRBV19 and TRBJ1-6; no clear D. V shed 5 bases and J shed 9 bases, with 11 bases lying between them. CDR3 size: 13 residues. Germline V CDR1 and CDR2: LNHDA, SQIVND (reference sequence).

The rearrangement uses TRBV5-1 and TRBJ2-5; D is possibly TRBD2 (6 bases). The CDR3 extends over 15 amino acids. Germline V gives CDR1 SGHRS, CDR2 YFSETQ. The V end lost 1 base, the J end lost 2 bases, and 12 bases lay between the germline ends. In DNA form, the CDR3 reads TGCGCCAGCAGCTTGCGGGGGAACCCACAAGAGACCCAGTACTTC. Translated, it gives CASSLRGNPQETQYF.